Listed below are T cell receptor beta chains from one sample, sequenced in a study of blood T cell repertoires in COVID-19. TCRdb's copy holds only in-frame clones and misses some; the assay was immunoSEQ multiplex PCR. Here the sample spans fewer than 350,000 clones, around 89% being singletons. The sample consisted of PBMCs or T cells enriched from blood (not recorded which). These TCRs come from a woman aged 25 to 45 with acute COVID-19. Each CDR3 is given with its conserved first and last residue. Each record gives: V gene, J gene, D gene, CDR3 protein. A D gene is named only where the DNA matches it firmly.

TRBV28	TRBJ1-6	NA	CASSLTGSSPLHF
TRBV28	TRBJ2-7	TRBD2	CASHTPGGLDEQYF
TRBV7-2	TRBJ1-4	NA	CASSLVGEGSEKLFF
TRBV9	TRBJ2-2	TRBD1	CASSAGTGAVGELFF
TRBV3-1/TRBV3-2	TRBJ2-1	NA	CASSQGRGGWGGSYNEQFF
TRBV24-1	TRBJ1-5	TRBD1	CATSDGQGDQPQHF
TRBV7-9	TRBJ1-6	TRBD1	CASSLGQGNNSPLHF
TRBV28	TRBJ1-4	NA	CASGDEKLFF
TRBV4-2	TRBJ2-3	TRBD2	CASSQGELAVSTDTQYF
TRBV4-1	TRBJ2-1	NA	CASSQVSNSYNEQFF
TRBV6-5	TRBJ2-7	TRBD2	CASSYSGLAGVYEQYF
TRBV6-5	TRBJ2-2	NA	CASSYLPDTGELFF
TRBV9	TRBJ2-7	TRBD1	CASSVAPGQGAFEQYF
TRBV3-1/TRBV3-2	TRBJ2-2	TRBD2	CASSLHPASGGTGELFF
TRBV19	TRBJ2-7	NA	CASSGGTGSYEQYF
TRBV6-4	TRBJ2-7	NA	CASSDQAVGPYEQYF